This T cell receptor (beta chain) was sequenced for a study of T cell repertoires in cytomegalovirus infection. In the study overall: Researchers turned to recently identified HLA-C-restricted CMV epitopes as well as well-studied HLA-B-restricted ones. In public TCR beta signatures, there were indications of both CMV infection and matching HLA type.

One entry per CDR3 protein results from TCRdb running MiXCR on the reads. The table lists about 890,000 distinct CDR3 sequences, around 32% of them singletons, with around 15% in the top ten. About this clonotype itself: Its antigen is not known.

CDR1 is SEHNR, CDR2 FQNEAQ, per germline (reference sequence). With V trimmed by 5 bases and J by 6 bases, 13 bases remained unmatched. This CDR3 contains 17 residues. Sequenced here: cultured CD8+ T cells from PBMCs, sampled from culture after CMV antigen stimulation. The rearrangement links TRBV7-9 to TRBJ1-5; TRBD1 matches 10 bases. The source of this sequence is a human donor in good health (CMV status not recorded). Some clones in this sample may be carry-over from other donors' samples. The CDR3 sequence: CASSAPTGTGEGQPQHF. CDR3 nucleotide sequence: TGTGCCAGCAGCGCCCCGACCGGGACAGGGGAAGGTCAGCCCCAGCATTTT.